Below, 29 T cell receptor beta chains from the same sample are listed, as sequenced in a study of shared clonotypes between healthy human individuals (TCRdb year 2020). Libraries were constructed by the immunoSEQ multiplex PCR assay. TCRdb retrieved this table from immuneACCESS and kept in-frame rearrangements only. Not all clones are present; in checked studies, unresolved V genes account for under half, and no reason is known for the remainder. The sample table records approximately 1.4 million clones; approximately 98% of these occur just once. Clones ranked in the top ten supply roughly 0.42% of the sample. Sequenced: naive CD4+ T cells sorted from blood. This specimen's cell subset or site label, per the study, means: CD45RA+ positively selected. The source of these receptors is a man younger than 40 in good health.

Concerning this clone itself: The identical CDR3 is also encoded by other nucleotide sequences in the sample. V and J are TRBV5-1 and TRBJ2-3, with D hard to call. Germline V gene lookup returns CDR1 SGHRS and CDR2 YFSETQ. The germline V and J ends were trimmed by 0 bases and 5 bases, with 7 bases remaining between them. The CDR3 loop spans 13 amino acids. CDR3 protein: CASSLGLGDTQYF. CDR3 in DNA: TGCGCCAGCAGCTTGGGATTGGGAGATACGCAGTATTTT.

V usage is TRBV2 and J usage is TRBJ2-7; perhaps TRBD2 as D (5 bases). This CDR3 has 13 amino acids. The V end was cut by 8 bases, the J end by 4 bases, with 15 bases between. Looked up from germline, CDR1 is SNHLY and CDR2 is FYNNEI. The CDR3 DNA sequence: TGTGCCAGCGCTCAGGACTTAGGGTACGAGCAGTACTTC. As protein: CASAQDLGYEQYF.

About this clone itself: The same CDR3 also results from other DNA sequences found in this sample. The chain employs TRBV14 and TRBJ1-1, with 7 nucleotides matching TRBD1. CDR3 length: 15 amino acids. V trimming: 4 bases; J trimming: 1 base; junction bases outside the gene matches: 6. Per the germline V gene, CDR1 is SGHDN and CDR2 is FVKESK. The DNA for the CDR3 is TGTGCCAGCAGCCTGAGGACAGGAAAGAACACTGAAGCTTTCTTT. Its translation is CASSLRTGKNTEAFF.

The chain joins TRBV19 to TRBJ2-7; the match to TRBD1 covers 8 bases. V dropped 5 bases and J dropped 2; count of bases not matched to a gene: 5. CDR1 and CDR2 from the germline V gene are LNHDA and SQIVND (reference sequence). CDR3 length: 14 amino acids. CDR3 region: CASSPLRGPYEQYF. CDR3 nucleotide sequence: TGTGCCAGTAGTCCCCTCAGGGGGCCCTACGAGCAGTACTTC.

The chain couples TRBV5-4 to TRBJ2-1; the match to TRBD2 covers 7 bases. V was clipped by 4 bases and J by 1 base; unmatched bases: 5. The length of the CDR3 is 15 residues. Germline V gene sequence: CDR1 SGHNT, CDR2 YYREEE (reference sequence). DNA for the CDR3: TGTGCCAGCAGCCAGACTAGCTTGTCCTACAATGAGCAGTTCTTC. Its translation is CASSQTSLSYNEQFF.

The chain is built from TRBV4-1 and TRBJ1-5; D might be TRBD1 (5 bases). The CDR3 contains 15 residues. Germline values: CDR1 MGHRA, CDR2 YSYEKL. V was shortened by 1 base and J by 1 base, with 8 bases between the two germline ends. The CDR3 protein is CASSQVEGSNQPQHF. Written as DNA, the CDR3 is TGCGCCAGCAGCCAAGTCGAGGGGAGCAATCAGCCCCAGCATTTT.

V gene TRBV9 combines with J gene TRBJ2-3; D gene ambiguous. The CDR3 has 14 amino acids. Germline loops: CDR1 SGDLS, CDR2 YYNGEE. Trimming left V 4 bases short and J 3 bases short, with 12 bases between. CDR3 in DNA: TGTGCCAGCAGCCATGACGGTGGGACAGATACGCAGTATTTT. The encoded protein is CASSHDGGTDTQYF.

The J gene is TRBJ1-1, the V gene TRBV2; D remains unclear. V lost 2 bases and J lost 4, with 11 bases in between. The CDR3 extends over 14 amino acids. Per germline, CDR1 SNHLY and CDR2 FYNNEI. CDR3 loop: CASSERLRGTEAFF. Here the CDR3 DNA reads TGTGCCAGCAGTGAAAGATTACGGGGCACTGAAGCTTTCTTT. The full variable domain, in which reference TRBV2 and TRBJ1-1 provide the parts outside the CDR3, is EPEVTQTPSHQVTQMGQEVILRCVPISNHLYFYWYRQILGQKVEFLVSFYNNEISEKSEIFDDQFSVERPDGSNFTLKIRSTKLEDSAMYFCASSERLRGTEAFFGQGTRLTVV.

J is TRBJ2-7 and V is TRBV19; no definite D call. V dropped 6 bases and J dropped 0 bases, with 9 bases sitting between them. Per germline, CDR1 LNHDA and CDR2 SQIVND (reference sequence). The CDR3 spans 13 residues. CDR3 sequence reads: CASSLSASYEQYF. CDR3 in DNA: TGTGCCAGTAGCCTCTCGGCCTCCTACGAGCAGTACTTC.

This sequence joins TRBV6-5 and TRBJ2-7; 8 nucleotides line up with TRBD2. CDR3 length: 13 amino acids. The germline V gene has CDR1 MNHEY and CDR2 SVGAGI. Trimming cost V 7 bases and J 5 bases; bases outside gene matches: 7. CDR3: CASNGGRLHEQYF. The CDR3 bases are TGTGCCAGCAATGGCGGGAGGCTCCACGAGCAGTACTTC.

The chain combines TRBV5-4 with TRBJ2-5, with 12 positions matching TRBD2. The CDR3 spans 16 residues. CDR1 and CDR2 (germline): SGHNT, YYREEE (reference sequence). Unmatched junction bases numbered 7, after V lost 5 bases and J lost 2 bases. The CDR3 nucleotides read TGTGCCAGCAGGGGTGGGACTAGCGGGCCGCAAGAGACCCAGTACTTC. It is translated as CASRGGTSGPQETQYF.

The V call is TRBV7-2, the J call TRBJ2-3; a possible D gene is TRBD2 (5 bases). Trimming took 3 bases from V and 2 from J, leaving 6 bases between them. The CDR3 loop spans 13 amino acids. Germline V gene data show CDR1 as SGHTA and CDR2 as FQGNSA. The CDR3 is CASSFGLTDTQYF. CDR3 in DNA: TGTGCCAGCAGCTTCGGACTCACAGATACGCAGTATTTT.

J is TRBJ2-5 and V is TRBV5-1; TRBD1 might be the D (6 bases). Trimming cost V 2 bases and J 1 base, with 9 bases left between them. CDR3 length: 14 residues. The V gene's germline CDR1 is SGHRS and CDR2 YFSETQ. The CDR3, as DNA: TGCGCCAGCAGCTTACGGACAGCCCAAGAGACCCAGTACTTC. It is translated as CASSLRTAQETQYF.

This clone occurred once. The chain is built from TRBV10-2 and TRBJ1-4; D gene uncertain. The germline gives CDR1 WSHSY, CDR2 SAAADI. Trimming took off 1 base at V and 7 bases at J, with 13 bases between the two ends. The CDR3 is made up of 15 amino acids. The CDR3 sequence: CASSEFAQLGEKLFF. In DNA, the CDR3 is TGCGCCAGCAGTGAGTTCGCCCAGCTTGGTGAAAAACTGTTTTTT.

The rearrangement links TRBV5-1 to TRBJ1-1, with D perhaps TRBD1 (6 bases). V lost 0 bases and J lost 3, with 9 bases in between. CDR1 and CDR2 (germline): SGHRS, YFSETQ. The CDR3 is made up of 14 amino acids. The CDR3 here is CASSLAGQHTEAFF. The CDR3 DNA is TGCGCCAGCAGCTTGGCCGGACAGCACACTGAAGCTTTCTTT.

The chain combines TRBV9 with TRBJ2-2, with 8 bases lining up with TRBD2. The germline CDR1 and CDR2 sequences are SGDLS and YYNGEE. J was trimmed by 1 base and V by 4 bases; bases with no gene match: 9. CDR3 size: 17 residues. CDR3 bases: TGTGCCAGCAGCCCCTTTGGCGGGAGGAGGAACACCGGGGAGCTGTTTTTT. Protein: CASSPFGGRRNTGELFF. The full variable domain, in which reference TRBV9 and TRBJ2-2 provide the parts outside the CDR3, is DSGVTQTPKHLITATGQRVTLRCSPRSGDLSVYWYQQSLDQGLQFLIQYYNGEERAKGNILERFSAQQFPDLHSELNLSSLELGDSALYFCASSPFGGRRNTGELFFGEGSRLTVL.

This chain joins TRBV11-2 and TRBJ2-2, with 8 positions matching TRBD2. Trimming took 1 base from V and 6 from J; bases not matched to a gene: 7. Germline V gene lookup returns CDR1 SGHAT and CDR2 FQNNGV. The CDR3 runs to 16 residues. The CDR3 nucleotides are TGTGCCAGCAGCTTAGTTTCGGGAGGGTGGTCCGGGGAGCTGTTTTTT. Protein product: CASSLVSGGWSGELFF.

V and J are TRBV5-1 and TRBJ2-7; D is undetermined. The CDR3 has 15 residues. Trimming left V 2 bases short and J 4 bases short, with 16 bases between. The germline V gene encodes CDR1 SGHRS and CDR2 YFSETQ. CDR3 residues: CASSFETNLNYEQYF. The CDR3, as DNA: TGCGCCAGCAGCTTCGAGACAAATCTTAATTACGAGCAGTACTTC. The full variable domain, in which reference TRBV5-1 and TRBJ2-7 provide the parts outside the CDR3, is KAGVTQTPRYLIKTRGQQVTLSCSPISGHRSVSWYQQTPGQGLQFLFEYFSETQRNKGNFPGRFSGRQFSNSRSEMNVSTLELGDSALYLCASSFETNLNYEQYFGPGTRLTVT.

The chain uses TRBV5-4 and TRBJ2-5; tentatively, D is TRBD2 (5 bases). Trimming took 4 bases from V and 2 from J, leaving 12 bases between them. The CDR3 totals 14 residues. In germline, CDR1 is SGHNT, CDR2 YYREEE (reference sequence). The CDR3 is CASSEAERQETQYF. Here the CDR3 DNA reads TGTGCCAGCAGCGAGGCGGAGCGGCAAGAGACCCAGTACTTC.

V is TRBV7-6 and J is TRBJ2-1; D may be TRBD2 (5 bases). The CDR3 contains 16 residues. The V and J ends lost 1 base and 6 bases respectively, with 16 bases between them. CDR1 is SGHVS, CDR2 FNYEAQ, per germline. CDR3 region: CASSLGDNVGGNEQFF. In DNA form, the CDR3 reads TGTGCCAGCAGCTTAGGTGACAACGTCGGAGGCAATGAGCAGTTCTTC.

The chain links TRBV7-9 to TRBJ2-3; no definite D call. The germline gives CDR1 SEHNR, CDR2 FQNEAQ (reference sequence). V shed 3 bases and J shed 2 bases, with 9 bases lying between them. This CDR3 is built from 14 residues. Here the CDR3 reads CASSFELFTDTQYF. The CDR3 DNA reads as TGTGCCAGCAGCTTTGAACTATTCACAGATACGCAGTATTTT.

CDR3 DNA: TGTGCCAGCAGGGAACCGAATTTAGCCAAAAACATTCAGTACTTC. This encodes CASREPNLAKNIQYF. The rearrangement joins TRBV28 to TRBJ2-4; D uncertain. This CDR3 contains 15 residues. Germline assignment: CDR1 MDHEN and CDR2 SYDVKM. Trimming took 6 bases from V and 0 from J, leaving 12 bases between them.

The chain couples TRBV7-4 to TRBJ2-3, with TRBD2 matching over 12 bases. CDR3 size: 16 residues. CDR1 SGHVT and CDR2 SQSDAQ come from the germline V gene. V trimming: 5 bases; J trimming: 3 bases; junction bases outside the gene matches: 6. The CDR3 spells CASSPPGTSGTDTQYF. In nucleotides, the CDR3 is TGTGCCAGCAGCCCACCAGGGACTAGCGGGACAGATACGCAGTATTTT.

J is TRBJ2-7 and V is TRBV27, with 7 bases lining up with TRBD2. The V and J ends lost 2 bases and 4 bases, in that order; junction bases with no gene match: 20. Germline CDR1 MNHEY, CDR2 SMNVEV (reference sequence). The CDR3 length is 19 residues. The CDR3 sequence is CASSLRAGPHVLTSYEQYF. In DNA, the CDR3 is TGTGCCAGCAGTTTAAGAGCGGGACCCCATGTCTTGACTTCGTACGAGCAGTACTTC.

The chain combines TRBV10-3 with TRBJ1-5; 7 nucleotides match TRBD1. The CDR3 runs to 14 residues. With 10 bases clipped from V and 0 bases from J, the junction kept 6 bases outside the gene matches. Per germline, CDR1 ENHRY and CDR2 SYGVKD. In nucleotides, the CDR3 is TGTGCCACCAGGGACAGTTATAGCAATCAGCCCCAGCATTTT. This encodes CATRDSYSNQPQHF.

The V call is TRBV28, the J call TRBJ2-1; 8 bases match TRBD2. The CDR3 has 15 amino acids. Germline loops: CDR1 MDHEN, CDR2 SYDVKM. The trim removed 7 bases at V and 0 bases at J, leaving 5 bases unmatched. CDR3 sequence reads: CASTSGSYSYNEQFF. The CDR3 region has the DNA TGTGCCAGCACAAGCGGGAGCTACTCCTACAATGAGCAGTTCTTC.

This chain links TRBV7-2 with TRBJ1-1; D remains ambiguous. The CDR3 consists of 13 residues. V gave up 2 bases and J gave up 1 base, with 5 bases separating them. Per the germline V gene, CDR1 is SGHTA and CDR2 is FQGNSA. The chain's CDR3 is CASSLWWNTEAFF. The CDR3 DNA is TGTGCCAGCAGCTTATGGTGGAACACTGAAGCTTTCTTT. The variable domain in full, completed from reference TRBV7-2 and TRBJ1-1, reads GAGVSQSPSNKVTEKGKDVELRCDPISGHTALYWYRQSLGQGLEFLIYFQGNSAPDKSGLPSDRFSAERTGGSVSTLTIQRTQQEDSAVYLCASSLWWNTEAFFGQGTRLTVV.

The rearrangement uses TRBV5-4 and TRBJ2-5; weak D call: TRBD1 (5 bases). The CDR3 has 13 residues. Germline CDR1 reads SGHNT; CDR2 reads YYREEE (reference sequence). Trimming shortened V by 4 bases and J by 5 bases, and 12 bases separated the two germline ends. CDR3 DNA sequence: TGTGCCAGCAGCGGCGCAGGGTTCGAGACCCAGTACTTC. Residues: CASSGAGFETQYF.

This clone appeared once. This chain uses TRBV5-4 with TRBJ2-7; 10 bases map to TRBD1. With 2 bases clipped from V and 4 bases from J, the junction kept 6 bases outside the gene matches. Germline CDR1 reads SGHNT; CDR2 reads YYREEE (reference sequence). This CDR3 region has 15 residues. CDR3 residues: CASSFGTGVGYEQYF. The CDR3 nucleotides read TGTGCCAGCAGCTTTGGGACAGGGGTAGGGTACGAGCAGTACTTC.